One TCR beta chain is described in this entry. The record originates from a study of blood T cell repertoires in COVID-19. Method: immunoSEQ multiplex PCR; TCRdb's copy keeps in-frame clones and lacks some. Of about 120,000 clones in the sample, roughly 89% are singletons; the top ten hold 3.8%. The length of the CDR3 is 13 residues. V was shortened by 4 bases and J by 4 bases, with 10 bases between the two germline ends. The germline CDR1 and CDR2 sequences are LGHNA and YNFKEQ. The chain uses TRBV4-2 and TRBJ1-1; a weak D match, TRBD1 (5 bases). Material for sequencing was peripheral blood. This TCR came from a woman in her fifties or sixties with COVID-19, enrolled during active disease. CDR3 region: CASSPRVVTEAFF. In DNA, the CDR3 is TGTGCCAGCAGCCCCAGGGTTGTCACTGAAGCTTTCTTT.